Listed below are T cell receptor beta chains from one sample, sequenced in a study of graft-versus-host responses after intestinal transplantation. No antigen has been assigned to these receptors. The data were produced by immunoSEQ multiplex PCR, yet TCRdb's version contains in-frame clones alone and is incomplete. Of 85,000 to 90,000 clones listed, just under 95% are singletons. The sample here was unstimulated CD4+ T cells sorted from spleen or lymph node cells, taken before intestinal transplant. Source of these receptors: a human donor who received an intestinal transplant. The CDR3 runs from the conserved cysteine through the conserved F or W. The D gene is left open where the match is weak. Clone size is not always given. Where it is, it says once, few, many or a class for expanded clones.

D,J,V,size,CDR3,DNA
-,TRBJ2-2,TRBV7-9,-,CASRPWTVLTANTGELFF,TGTGCCAGCAGGCCTTGGACAGTCCTTACTGCGAACACCGGGGAGCTGTTTTTT
-,TRBJ1-1,TRBV12-5,-,CASLSPKVCMKNGEAFF,TGTGCTAGTCTTTCCCCAAAAGTATGTATGAAGAACGGGGAAGCTTTCTTT
-,TRBJ1-1,TRBV30,-,CAWRSGNTEAFF,TGTGCCTGGAGGAGTGGGAACACTGAAGCTTTCTTT
-,TRBJ2-5,TRBV27,once,CASIILVVAQETQYF,TGTGCCAGCATTATACTAGTCGTTGCACAAGAGACCCAGTACTTC
-,TRBJ2-4,TRBV7-9,-,CASSNSGDQKNIQYF,TGTGCCAGCAGCAACTCAGGGGATCAGAAAAACATTCAGTACTTC
-,TRBJ2-1,TRBV7-9,-,CASSLSGNEQFF,TGTGCCAGCAGCTTATCCGGGAATGAGCAGTTCTTC
TRBD2,TRBJ2-7,TRBV5-1,-,CASSSNGTNKLGGQYF,TGCGCCAGCAGCTCGAACGGGACTAACAAACTAGGTGGGCAGTACTTC
TRBD1,TRBJ2-5,TRBV19,-,CASSTRQGETQYF,TGTGCCAGTAGTACGCGACAGGGGGAGACCCAGTACTTC
TRBD2,TRBJ2-7,TRBV6-1,-,CASSGRGGLSYEQYF,TGTGCCAGCAGTGGCCGGGGGGGACTGTCCTACGAGCAGTACTTC
TRBD1,TRBJ2-7,TRBV19,-,CASSLVLDRGLTYEQYF,TGTGCCAGTAGTTTAGTTTTGGACAGGGGTTTGACCTACGAGCAGTACTTC
TRBD2,TRBJ2-1,TRBV7-3,-,CASTLGGLAGDEQFF,TGTGCCAGCACCTTAGGGGGACTAGCGGGAGACGAGCAGTTCTTC
-,TRBJ1-1,TRBV28,-,CASSLGANTEAFF,TGTGCCAGCAGTTTGGGGGCGAACACTGAAGCTTTCTTT
-,TRBJ1-4,TRBV21-1,-,CASSKGGGGLRATNEKLFF,TGTGCCAGCAGCAAAGGGGGAGGGGGCTTAAGGGCGACTAATGAAAAACTGTTTTTT